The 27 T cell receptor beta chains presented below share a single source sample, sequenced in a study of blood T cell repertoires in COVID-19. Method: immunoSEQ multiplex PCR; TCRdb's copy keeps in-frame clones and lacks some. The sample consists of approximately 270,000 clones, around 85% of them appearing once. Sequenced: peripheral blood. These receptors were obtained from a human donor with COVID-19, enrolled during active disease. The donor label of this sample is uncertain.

The CDR3 loop reads CASSLIRGFNTEAFF. In DNA form, the CDR3 reads TGTGCCAGCAGCTTAATTCGCGGTTTCAACACTGAAGCTTTCTTT. This chain uses TRBV7-8 with TRBJ1-1; D remains ambiguous. CDR3 length: 15 amino acids. Germline CDR1 reads SGHVS; CDR2 reads FQNEAQ. The ends were cut back, 2 bases at V and 2 bases at J, with 12 bases in the middle.

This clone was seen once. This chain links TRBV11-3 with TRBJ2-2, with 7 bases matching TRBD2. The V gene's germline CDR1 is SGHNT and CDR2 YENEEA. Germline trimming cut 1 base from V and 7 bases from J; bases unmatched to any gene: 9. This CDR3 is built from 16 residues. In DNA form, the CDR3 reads TGTGCCAGCAGCTTAGGGCCCCCACCGGGGGGCGGGGAGCTGTTTTTT. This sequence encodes CASSLGPPPGGGELFF.

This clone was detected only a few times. CDR3 nucleotide sequence: TGTGCCAGCAGCCATCAGGGTGCTGGAAACACCATATATTTT. This translates into CASSHQGAGNTIYF. This sequence joins TRBV14 and TRBJ1-3; TRBD1 might be the D (5 bases). The CDR3 runs 14 residues. CDR1 is SGHDN, CDR2 FVKESK, per germline. The V end lost 3 bases, the J end lost 2 bases, and 8 bases lay between the germline ends.

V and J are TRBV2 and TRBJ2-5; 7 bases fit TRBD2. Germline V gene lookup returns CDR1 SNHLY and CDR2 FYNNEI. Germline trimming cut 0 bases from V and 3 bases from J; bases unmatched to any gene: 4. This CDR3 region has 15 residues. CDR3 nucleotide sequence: TGTGCCAGCAGTGAAGCGTGGGACTATAAAGAGACCCAGTACTTC. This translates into CASSEAWDYKETQYF. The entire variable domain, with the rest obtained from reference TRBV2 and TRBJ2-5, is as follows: EPEVTQTPSHQVTQMGQEVILRCVPISNHLYFYWYRQILGQKVEFLVSFYNNEISEKSEIFDDQFSVERPDGSNFTLKIRSTKLEDSAMYFCASSEAWDYKETQYFGPGTRLLVL.

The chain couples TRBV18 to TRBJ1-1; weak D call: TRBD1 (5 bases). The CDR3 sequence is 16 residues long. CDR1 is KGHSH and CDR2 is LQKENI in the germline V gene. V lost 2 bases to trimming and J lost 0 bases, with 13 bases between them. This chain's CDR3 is CASSPSQGYMNTEAFF. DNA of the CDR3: TGTGCCAGCTCACCAAGCCAGGGATACATGAACACTGAAGCTTTCTTT.

In DNA form, the CDR3 reads TGTGCCAGCAGTCAAAAAATGGGGACTGTGAACACTGAAGCTTTCTTT. It translates to CASSQKMGTVNTEAFF. The V gene is TRBV28, the J gene TRBJ1-1; TRBD1 might be the D (5 bases). The germline V and J ends were trimmed by 5 bases and 0 bases, with 16 bases remaining between them. The CDR3 totals 16 residues. Germline V lookup: CDR1 MDHEN, CDR2 SYDVKM.

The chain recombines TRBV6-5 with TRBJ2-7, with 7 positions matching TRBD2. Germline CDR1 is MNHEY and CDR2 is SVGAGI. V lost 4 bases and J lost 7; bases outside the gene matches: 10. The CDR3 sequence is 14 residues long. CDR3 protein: CASSLRRESREQYF. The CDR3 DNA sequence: TGTGCCAGCAGTTTAAGGCGGGAGTCGCGGGAGCAGTACTTC.

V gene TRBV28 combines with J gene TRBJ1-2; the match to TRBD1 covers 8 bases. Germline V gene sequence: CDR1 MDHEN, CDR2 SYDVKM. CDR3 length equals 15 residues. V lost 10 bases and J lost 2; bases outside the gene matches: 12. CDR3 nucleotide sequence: TGTGCCACCCGGACAGGGCCCTCCGTGAACTATGGCTACACCTTC. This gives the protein CATRTGPSVNYGYTF.

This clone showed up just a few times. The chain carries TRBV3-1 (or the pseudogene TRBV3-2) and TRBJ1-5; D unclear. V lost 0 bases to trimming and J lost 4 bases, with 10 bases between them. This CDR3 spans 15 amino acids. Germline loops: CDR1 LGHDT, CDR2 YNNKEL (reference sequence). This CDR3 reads CASSQDTSGNQPQHF. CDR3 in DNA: TGTGCCAGCAGCCAAGATACGTCGGGGAATCAGCCCCAGCATTTT.

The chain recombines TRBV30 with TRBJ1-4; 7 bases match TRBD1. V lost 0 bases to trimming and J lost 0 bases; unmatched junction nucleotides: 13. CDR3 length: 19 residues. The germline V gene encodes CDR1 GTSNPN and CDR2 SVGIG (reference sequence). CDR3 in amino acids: CAWSVRLGQPRATNEKLFF. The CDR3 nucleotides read TGTGCCTGGAGTGTACGATTGGGACAGCCACGCGCAACTAATGAAAAACTGTTTTTT.

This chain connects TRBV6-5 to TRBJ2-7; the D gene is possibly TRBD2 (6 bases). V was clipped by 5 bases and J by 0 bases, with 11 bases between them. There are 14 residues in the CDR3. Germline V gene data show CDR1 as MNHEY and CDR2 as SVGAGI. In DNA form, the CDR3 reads TGTGCCAGCAGTAACAAGGGACTCTCCTACGAGCAGTACTTC. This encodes CASSNKGLSYEQYF.

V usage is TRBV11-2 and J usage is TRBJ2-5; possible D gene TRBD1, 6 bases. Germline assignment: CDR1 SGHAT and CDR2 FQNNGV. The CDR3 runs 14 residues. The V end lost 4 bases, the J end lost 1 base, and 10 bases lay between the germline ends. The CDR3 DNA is TGTGCCAGCAGCTCACAGGGTCCCCAAGAGACCCAGTACTTC. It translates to CASSSQGPQETQYF.

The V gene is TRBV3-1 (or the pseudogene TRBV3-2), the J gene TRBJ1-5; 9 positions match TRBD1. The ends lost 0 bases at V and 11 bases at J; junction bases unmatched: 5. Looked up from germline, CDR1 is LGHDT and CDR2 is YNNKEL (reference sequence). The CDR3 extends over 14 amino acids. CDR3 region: CASSQDRTGAAQHF. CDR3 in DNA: TGTGCCAGCAGCCAAGATCGGACAGGGGCCGCCCAGCATTTT.

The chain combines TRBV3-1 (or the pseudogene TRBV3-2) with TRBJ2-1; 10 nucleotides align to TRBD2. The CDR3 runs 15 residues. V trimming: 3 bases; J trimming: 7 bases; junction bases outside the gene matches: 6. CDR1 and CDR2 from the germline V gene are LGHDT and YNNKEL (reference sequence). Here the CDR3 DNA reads TGTGCCAGCAGCCAGCCTAGCGGGAGATGGAATGAGCAGTTCTTC. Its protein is CASSQPSGRWNEQFF.

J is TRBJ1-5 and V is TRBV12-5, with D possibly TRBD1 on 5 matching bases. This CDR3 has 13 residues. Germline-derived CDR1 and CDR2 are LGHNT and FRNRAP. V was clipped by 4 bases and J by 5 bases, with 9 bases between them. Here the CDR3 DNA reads TGTGCTAGTGGTTCAGGGATCCATCAGCCCCAGCATTTT. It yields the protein CASGSGIHQPQHF. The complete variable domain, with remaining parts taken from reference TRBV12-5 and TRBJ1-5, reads DARVTQTPRHKVTEMGQEVTMRCQPILGHNTVFWYRQTMMQGLELLAYFRNRAPLDDSGMPKDRFSAEMPDATLATLKIQPSEPRDSAVYFCASGSGIHQPQHFGDGTRLSIL.

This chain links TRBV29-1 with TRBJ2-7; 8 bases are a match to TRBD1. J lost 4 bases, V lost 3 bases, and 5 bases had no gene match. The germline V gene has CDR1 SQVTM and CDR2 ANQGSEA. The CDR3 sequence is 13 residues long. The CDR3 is CSVDLGTGYEQYF. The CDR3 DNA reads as TGCAGCGTTGACCTTGGGACAGGTTACGAGCAGTACTTC.

As DNA, the CDR3 is TGTGCCAGTGGGACAGGGGAGCGCGGCTACACCTTC. Its protein product is CASGTGERGYTF. This chain uses TRBV19 with TRBJ1-2, with 10 nucleotides matching TRBD1. The CDR3 loop spans 12 amino acids. Trimming at V came to 8 bases and at J to 8 bases, leaving 5 bases not matched to a gene. Germline V gene sequence: CDR1 LNHDA, CDR2 SQIVND (reference sequence).

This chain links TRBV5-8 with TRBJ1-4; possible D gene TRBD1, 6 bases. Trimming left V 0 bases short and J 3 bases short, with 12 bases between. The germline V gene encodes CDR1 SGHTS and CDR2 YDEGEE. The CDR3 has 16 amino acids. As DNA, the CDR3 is TGTGCCAGCAGCTTGGCGGGGGGGCTATCTAATGAAAAACTGTTTTTT. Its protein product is CASSLAGGLSNEKLFF.

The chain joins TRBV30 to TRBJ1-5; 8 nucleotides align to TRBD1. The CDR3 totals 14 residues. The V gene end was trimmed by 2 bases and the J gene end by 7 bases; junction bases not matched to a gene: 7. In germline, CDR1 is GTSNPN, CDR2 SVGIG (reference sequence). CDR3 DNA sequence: TGTGCCTGGAGTTTTGACAGGGGCAGACAGCCCCAGCATTTT. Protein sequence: CAWSFDRGRQPQHF.

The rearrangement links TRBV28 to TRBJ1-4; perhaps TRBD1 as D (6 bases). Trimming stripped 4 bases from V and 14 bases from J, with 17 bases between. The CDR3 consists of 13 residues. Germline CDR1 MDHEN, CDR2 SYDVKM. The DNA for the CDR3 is TGTGCCAGCAGTTGGGACAACCTTTCTGATCTGTTTTTT. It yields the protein CASSWDNLSDLFF.

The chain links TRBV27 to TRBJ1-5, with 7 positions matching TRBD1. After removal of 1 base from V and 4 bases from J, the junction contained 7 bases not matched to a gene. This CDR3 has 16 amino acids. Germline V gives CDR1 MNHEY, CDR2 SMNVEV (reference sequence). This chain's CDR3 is CASSLYPTGVNQPQHF. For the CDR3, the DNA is TGTGCCAGCAGTTTATATCCCACAGGGGTGAATCAGCCCCAGCATTTT.

In DNA form, the CDR3 reads TGCGCCAGCAGCTGGGGGACAGGAAATCAGCCCCAGCATTTT. Residues: CASSWGTGNQPQHF. V is TRBV5-1 and J is TRBJ1-5; TRBD1 matches at 8 bases. The V gene's germline CDR1 is SGHRS and CDR2 YFSETQ. With V trimmed by 3 bases and J by 4 bases, 3 bases remained unmatched. The length of the CDR3 is 14 residues.

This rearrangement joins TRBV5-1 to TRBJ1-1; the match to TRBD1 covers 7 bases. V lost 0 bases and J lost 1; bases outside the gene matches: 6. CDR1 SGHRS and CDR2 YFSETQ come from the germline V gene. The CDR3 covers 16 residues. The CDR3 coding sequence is TGCGCCAGCAGCTTGGAAGGGGGCTGGGGGAACACTGAAGCTTTCTTT. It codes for CASSLEGGWGNTEAFF.

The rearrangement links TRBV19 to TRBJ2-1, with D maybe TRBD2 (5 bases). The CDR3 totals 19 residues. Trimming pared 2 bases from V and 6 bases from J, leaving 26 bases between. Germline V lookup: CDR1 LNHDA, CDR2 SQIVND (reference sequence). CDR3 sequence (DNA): TGTGCCAGTAGTATACGGGTTAATAGAGGCCGGGGTCACCGCAATGAGCAGTTCTTC. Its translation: CASSIRVNRGRGHRNEQFF.

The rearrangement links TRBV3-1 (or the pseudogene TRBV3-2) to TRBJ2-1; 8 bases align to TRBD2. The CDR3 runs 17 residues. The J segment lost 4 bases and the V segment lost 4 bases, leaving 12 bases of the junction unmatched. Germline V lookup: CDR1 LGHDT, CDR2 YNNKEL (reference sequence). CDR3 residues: CASSPTEGGGKYNEQFF. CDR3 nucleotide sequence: TGTGCCAGCAGCCCGACGGAGGGCGGGGGGAAGTACAATGAGCAGTTCTTC.

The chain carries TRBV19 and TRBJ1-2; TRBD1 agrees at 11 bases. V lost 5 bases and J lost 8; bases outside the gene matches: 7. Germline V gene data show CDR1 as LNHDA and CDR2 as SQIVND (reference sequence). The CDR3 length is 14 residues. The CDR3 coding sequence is TGTGCCAGTAGTCCGGACAGGGGGCCCGGAGGCTACACCTTC. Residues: CASSPDRGPGGYTF.

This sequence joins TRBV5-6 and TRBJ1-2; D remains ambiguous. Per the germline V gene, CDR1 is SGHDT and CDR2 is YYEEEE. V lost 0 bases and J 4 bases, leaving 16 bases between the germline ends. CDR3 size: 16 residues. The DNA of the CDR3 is TGTGCCAGCAGCTTGGATACTAGGGCCATTGGCTATGGCTACACCTTC. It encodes CASSLDTRAIGYGYTF.